The rows below give T cell receptor beta chains drawn from one sample of a study of T cell repertoires in cytomegalovirus infection. One entry per CDR3 protein results from TCRdb running MiXCR on the reads. The sample holds some 700,000 distinct CDR3 sequences, 35% to 40% seen once. Sequencing input: PBMCs. These receptors all stem from a human donor in good health (CMV status not recorded). Some clones in this sample may be carry-over from other donors' samples. Both conserved end residues are part of each CDR3. Each record gives: J gene, V gene, CDR3 protein.

TRBJ2-1	TRBV7-2	CASSLGLVEQFF
TRBJ2-3	TRBV6-1	CASSGTKGFPDTQNF
TRBJ2-7	TRBV4-1	CASSQLVSNDQYF
TRBJ1-1	TRBV12-3/TRBV12-4	CASSSTGLITEAFF
TRBJ1-5	TRBV6-8	CASSYGAGYQPQHF
TRBJ2-3	TRBV12-3/TRBV12-4	CASSLAGGPLPTDTQYF
TRBJ2-1	TRBV27	CASSLQGAGSYNEQFF
TRBJ2-3	TRBV5-3	CASSLVTSGGYTDTQYF
TRBJ2-7	TRBV27	CASSPHLQGAGYEQYF
TRBJ2-1	TRBV12-3/TRBV12-4	CASSPNGGTYNEQFF
TRBJ1-2	TRBV28	CASSLHISVVGYTF
TRBJ1-5	TRBV6-6	CASRARPTGFSNQPQHF
TRBJ2-1	TRBV20-1	CSAHVRGIPQFF
TRBJ2-5	TRBV4-2	CASSQDGASGGGTETQYF
TRBJ1-1	TRBV7-9	CASSFYTDAEAFF
TRBJ2-1	TRBV7-8	CASIPLPIAEYNEQFF
TRBJ1-5	TRBV27	CASSPRIGYRDNQPQHF
TRBJ2-5	TRBV6-2/TRBV6-3	CASSYSSSGGWETQYF
TRBJ2-1	TRBV6-6	CASTYSGRAIENEQFF
TRBJ1-5	TRBV6-2/TRBV6-3	CASRQPGLLNQPQHF
TRBJ2-7	TRBV28	CASSFWPTGEQYF
TRBJ2-3	TRBV20-1	CSAREGTGSTDTQYF
TRBJ1-1	TRBV19	CASSPQDRGMNTEAFF
TRBJ1-5	TRBV19	CASSMGGVRASQPQHF
TRBJ1-6	TRBV12-3/TRBV12-4	CASRGQGYYSPLHF
TRBJ1-2	TRBV20-1	CSATQGPGYTF
TRBJ2-1	TRBV7-2	CARSLPGARGVGYEQFF
TRBJ1-5	TRBV28	CASSLRQGGFEPQHF
TRBJ1-5	TRBV19	CASSKGSFQPQHF
TRBJ2-1	TRBV11-3	CASSTGTGGSYNEQFF